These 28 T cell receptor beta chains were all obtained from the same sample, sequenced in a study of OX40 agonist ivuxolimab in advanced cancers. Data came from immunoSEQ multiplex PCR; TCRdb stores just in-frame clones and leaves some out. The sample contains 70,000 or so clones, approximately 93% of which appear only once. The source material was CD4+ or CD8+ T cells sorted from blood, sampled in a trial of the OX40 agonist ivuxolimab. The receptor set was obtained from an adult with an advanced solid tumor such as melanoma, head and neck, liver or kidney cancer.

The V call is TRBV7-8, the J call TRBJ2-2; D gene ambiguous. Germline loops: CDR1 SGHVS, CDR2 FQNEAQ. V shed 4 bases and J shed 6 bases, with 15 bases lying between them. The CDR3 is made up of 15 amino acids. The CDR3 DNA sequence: TGTGCCAGCAGCTCGTTCCCGGGCCATCCCGGGGAGCTGTTTTTT. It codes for CASSSFPGHPGELFF.

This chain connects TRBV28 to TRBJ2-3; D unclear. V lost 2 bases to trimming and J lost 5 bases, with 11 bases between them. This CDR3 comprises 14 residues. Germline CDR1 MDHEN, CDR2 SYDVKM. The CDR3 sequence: CASSLPTPGDTQYF. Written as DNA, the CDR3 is TGTGCCAGCAGTTTACCCACTCCTGGAGATACGCAGTATTTT.

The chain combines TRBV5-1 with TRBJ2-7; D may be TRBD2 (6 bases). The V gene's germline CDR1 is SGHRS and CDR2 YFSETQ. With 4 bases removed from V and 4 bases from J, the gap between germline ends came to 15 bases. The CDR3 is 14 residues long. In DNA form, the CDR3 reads TGCGCCAGCAGCCTCCGGGAGCTCCCGTACGAGCAGTACTTC. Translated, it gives CASSLRELPYEQYF.

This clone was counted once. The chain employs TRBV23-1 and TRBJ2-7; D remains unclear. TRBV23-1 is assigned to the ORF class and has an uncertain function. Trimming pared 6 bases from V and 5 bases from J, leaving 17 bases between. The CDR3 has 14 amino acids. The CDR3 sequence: CASRPKRRMDEQYF. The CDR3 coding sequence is TGCGCCAGCAGACCTAAGAGAAGGATGGACGAGCAGTACTTC.

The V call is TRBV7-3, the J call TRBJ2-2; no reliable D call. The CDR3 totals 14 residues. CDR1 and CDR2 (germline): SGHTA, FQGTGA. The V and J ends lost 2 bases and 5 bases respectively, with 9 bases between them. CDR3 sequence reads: CASSLFGETGELFF. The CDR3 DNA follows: TGTGCCAGCAGCTTATTCGGCGAAACCGGGGAGCTGTTTTTT.

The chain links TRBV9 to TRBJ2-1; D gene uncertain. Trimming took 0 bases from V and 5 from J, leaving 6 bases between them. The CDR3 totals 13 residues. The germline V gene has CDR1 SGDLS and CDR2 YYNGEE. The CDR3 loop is CASSVEQNNEQFF. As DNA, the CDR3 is TGTGCCAGCAGCGTAGAACAGAACAATGAGCAGTTCTTC.

CDR3 sequence: CASSVGLQGTRFGTDTQYF. As DNA, the CDR3 is TGTGCCAGCAGCGTCGGACTACAGGGGACCCGATTTGGCACAGATACGCAGTATTTT. The rearrangement uses TRBV9 and TRBJ2-3; D is possibly TRBD1 (7 bases). In germline, CDR1 is SGDLS, CDR2 YYNGEE. The length of the CDR3 is 19 residues. Trimming took off 2 bases at V and 1 base at J, with 23 bases between the two ends.

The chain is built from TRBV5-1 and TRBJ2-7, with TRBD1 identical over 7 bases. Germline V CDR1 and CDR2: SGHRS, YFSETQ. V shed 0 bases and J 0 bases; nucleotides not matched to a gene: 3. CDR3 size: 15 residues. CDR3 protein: CASSLVGDSSYEQYF. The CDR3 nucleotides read TGCGCCAGCAGCTTGGTCGGGGACAGCTCCTACGAGCAGTACTTC.

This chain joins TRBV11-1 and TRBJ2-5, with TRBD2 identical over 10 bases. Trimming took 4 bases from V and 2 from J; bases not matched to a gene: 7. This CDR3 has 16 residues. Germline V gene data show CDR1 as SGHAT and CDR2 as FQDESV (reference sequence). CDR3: CASSSGLAAIQETQYF. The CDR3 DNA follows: TGTGCCAGCAGCTCCGGACTAGCGGCAATACAAGAGACCCAGTACTTC.

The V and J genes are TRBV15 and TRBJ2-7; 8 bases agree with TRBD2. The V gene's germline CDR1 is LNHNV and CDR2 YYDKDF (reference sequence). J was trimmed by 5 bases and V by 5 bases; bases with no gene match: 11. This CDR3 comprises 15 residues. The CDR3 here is CATSPRGSGSNEQYF. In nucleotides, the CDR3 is TGTGCCACCAGCCCACGAGGGAGCGGGAGTAACGAGCAGTACTTC.

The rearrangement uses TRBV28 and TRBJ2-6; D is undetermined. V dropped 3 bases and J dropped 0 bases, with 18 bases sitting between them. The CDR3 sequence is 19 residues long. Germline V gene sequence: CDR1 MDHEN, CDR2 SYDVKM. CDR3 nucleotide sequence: TGTGCCAGCAGTTTGAGTGGATTCAGAACCGGCTCTGGGGCCAACGTCCTGACTTTC. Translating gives CASSLSGFRTGSGANVLTF. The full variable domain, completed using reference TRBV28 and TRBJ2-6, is DVKVTQSSRYLVKRTGEKVFLECVQDMDHENMFWYRQDPGLGLRLIYFSYDVKMKEKGDIPEGYSVSREKKERFSLILESASTNQTSMYLCASSLSGFRTGSGANVLTFGAGSRLTVL.

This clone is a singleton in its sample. CDR3 region: CASTDGTGAFF. DNA of the CDR3: TGTGCCAGCACCGACGGGACAGGGGCTTTCTTT. The chain couples TRBV28 to TRBJ1-1, with 9 bases identical to TRBD1. Germline V gene lookup returns CDR1 MDHEN and CDR2 SYDVKM. The CDR3 is made up of 11 amino acids. J lost 11 bases, V lost 7 bases, and 5 bases had no gene match.

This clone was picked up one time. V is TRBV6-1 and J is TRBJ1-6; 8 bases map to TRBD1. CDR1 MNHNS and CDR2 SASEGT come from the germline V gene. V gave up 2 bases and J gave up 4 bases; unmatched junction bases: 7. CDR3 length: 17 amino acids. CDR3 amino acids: CASSESPGGGYNSPLHF. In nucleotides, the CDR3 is TGTGCCAGCAGTGAATCCCCAGGGGGCGGTTATAATTCACCCCTCCACTTT.

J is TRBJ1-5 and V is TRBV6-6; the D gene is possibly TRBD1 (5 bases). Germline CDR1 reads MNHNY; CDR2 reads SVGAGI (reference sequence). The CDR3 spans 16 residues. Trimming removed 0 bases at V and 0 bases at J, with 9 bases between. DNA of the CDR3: TGTGCCAGCAGTTACTCGACAGTCTATAGCAATCAGCCCCAGCATTTT. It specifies CASSYSTVYSNQPQHF.

The CDR3 sequence is CASSGGPSGSSYNEQFF. CDR3 DNA sequence: TGTGCCAGCAGCGGGGGGCCTAGCGGGAGCTCCTACAATGAGCAGTTCTTC. The chain carries TRBV7-9 and TRBJ2-1; 10 bases map to TRBD2. J was trimmed by 0 bases and V by 5 bases; bases with no gene match: 7. The CDR3 spans 17 residues. The germline V gene has CDR1 SEHNR and CDR2 FQNEAQ (reference sequence).

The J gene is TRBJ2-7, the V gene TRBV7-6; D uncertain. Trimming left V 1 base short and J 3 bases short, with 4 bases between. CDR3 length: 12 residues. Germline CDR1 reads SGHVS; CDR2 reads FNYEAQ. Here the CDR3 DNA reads TGTGCCAGCAGCTTAGTAGGCTACGAGCAGTACTTC. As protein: CASSLVGYEQYF.

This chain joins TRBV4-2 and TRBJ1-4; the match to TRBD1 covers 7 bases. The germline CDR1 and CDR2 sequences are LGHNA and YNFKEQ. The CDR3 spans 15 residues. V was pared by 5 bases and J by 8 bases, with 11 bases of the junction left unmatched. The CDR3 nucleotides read TGTGCCAGCAGCTTGGCGGGGGACAGAAGCGAAAAACTGTTTTTT. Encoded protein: CASSLAGDRSEKLFF.

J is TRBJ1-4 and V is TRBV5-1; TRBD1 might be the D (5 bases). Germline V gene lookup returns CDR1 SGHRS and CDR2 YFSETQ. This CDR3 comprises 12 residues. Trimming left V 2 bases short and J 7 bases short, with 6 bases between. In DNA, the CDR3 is TGCGCCAGCAGCTTTCAGGGTGAAAAACTGTTTTTT. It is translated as CASSFQGEKLFF. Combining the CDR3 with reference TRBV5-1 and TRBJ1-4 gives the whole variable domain KAGVTQTPRYLIKTRGQQVTLSCSPISGHRSVSWYQQTPGQGLQFLFEYFSETQRNKGNFPGRFSGRQFSNSRSEMNVSTLELGDSALYLCASSFQGEKLFFGSGTQLSVL.

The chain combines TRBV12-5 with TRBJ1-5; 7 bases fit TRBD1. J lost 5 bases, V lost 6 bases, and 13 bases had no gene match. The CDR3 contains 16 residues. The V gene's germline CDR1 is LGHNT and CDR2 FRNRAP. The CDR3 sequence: CASGPLWAGGDQPQHF. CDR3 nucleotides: TGTGCTAGTGGCCCGCTCTGGGCAGGGGGGGATCAGCCCCAGCATTTT.

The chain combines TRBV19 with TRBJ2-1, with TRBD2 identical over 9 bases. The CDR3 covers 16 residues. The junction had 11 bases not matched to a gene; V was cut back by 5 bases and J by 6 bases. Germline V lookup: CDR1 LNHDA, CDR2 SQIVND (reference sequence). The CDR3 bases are TGTGCCAGTAGTCCCCCGGATGCGGGAGGGGGCAATGAGCAGTTCTTC. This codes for CASSPPDAGGGNEQFF. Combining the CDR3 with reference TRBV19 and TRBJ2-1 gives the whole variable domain DGGITQSPKYLFRKEGQNVTLSCEQNLNHDAMYWYRQDPGQGLRLIYYSQIVNDFQKGDIAEGYSVSREKKESFPLTVTSAQKNPTAFYLCASSPPDAGGGNEQFFGPGTRLTVL.

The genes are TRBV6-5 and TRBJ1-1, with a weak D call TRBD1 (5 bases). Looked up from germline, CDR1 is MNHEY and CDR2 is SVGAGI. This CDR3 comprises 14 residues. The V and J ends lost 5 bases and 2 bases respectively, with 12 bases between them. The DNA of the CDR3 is TGTGCCAGCAGTCAAAGACAGACCAACACTGAAGCTTTCTTT. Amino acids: CASSQRQTNTEAFF.

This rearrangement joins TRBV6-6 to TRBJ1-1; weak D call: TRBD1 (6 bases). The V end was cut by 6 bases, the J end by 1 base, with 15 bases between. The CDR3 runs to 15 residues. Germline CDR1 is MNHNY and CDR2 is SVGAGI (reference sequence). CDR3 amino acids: CASRVAGAQNTEAFF. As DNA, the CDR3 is TGTGCCAGCAGAGTAGCAGGGGCGCAGAACACTGAAGCTTTCTTT.

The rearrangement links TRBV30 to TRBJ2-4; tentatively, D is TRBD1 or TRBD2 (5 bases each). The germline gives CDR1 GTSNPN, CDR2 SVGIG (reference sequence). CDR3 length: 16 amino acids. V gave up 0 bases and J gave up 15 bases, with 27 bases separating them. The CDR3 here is CAWSVRGYEGTTVLYF. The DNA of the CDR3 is TGTGCCTGGAGTGTACGAGGTTATGAGGGGACCACGGTCCTGTACTTC.

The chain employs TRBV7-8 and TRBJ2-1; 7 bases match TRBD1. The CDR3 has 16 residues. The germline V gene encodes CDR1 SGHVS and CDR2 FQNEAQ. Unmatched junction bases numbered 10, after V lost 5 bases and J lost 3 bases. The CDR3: CASSIRSGTVYNEQFF. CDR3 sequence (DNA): TGTGCCAGCAGCATCCGATCCGGGACAGTCTACAATGAGCAGTTCTTC.

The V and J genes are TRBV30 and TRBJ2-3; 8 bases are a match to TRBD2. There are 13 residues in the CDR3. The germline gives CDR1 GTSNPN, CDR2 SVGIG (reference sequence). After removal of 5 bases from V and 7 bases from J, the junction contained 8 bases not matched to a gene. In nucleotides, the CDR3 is TGTGCCTGGGGGGTAGCGGGATCAAATACGCAGTATTTT. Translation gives CAWGVAGSNTQYF.

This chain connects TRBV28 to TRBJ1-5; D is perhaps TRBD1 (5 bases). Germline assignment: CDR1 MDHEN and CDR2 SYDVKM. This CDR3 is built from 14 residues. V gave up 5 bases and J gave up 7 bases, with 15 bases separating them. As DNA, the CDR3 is TGTGCCAGCAGTCTCCGGGACCCAGGGCAGCCCCAGCATTTT. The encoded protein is CASSLRDPGQPQHF.

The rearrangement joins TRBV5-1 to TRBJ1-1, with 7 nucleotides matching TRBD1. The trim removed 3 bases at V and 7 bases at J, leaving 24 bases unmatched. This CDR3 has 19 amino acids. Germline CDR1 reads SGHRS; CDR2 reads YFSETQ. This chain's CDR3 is CASSSDKNYGLANRGEAFF. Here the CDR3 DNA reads TGCGCCAGCAGCTCTGACAAGAATTACGGACTGGCGAACAGGGGTGAAGCTTTCTTT.

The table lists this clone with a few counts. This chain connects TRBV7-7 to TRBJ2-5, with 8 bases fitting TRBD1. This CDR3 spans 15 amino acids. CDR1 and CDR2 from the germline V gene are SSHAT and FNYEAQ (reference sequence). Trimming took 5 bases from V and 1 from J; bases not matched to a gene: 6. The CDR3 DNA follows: TGTGCCAGCAGCCCAGGACAGGGACTCCAAGAGACCCAGTACTTC. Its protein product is CASSPGQGLQETQYF.